This TCR beta chain originates from a study of graft-versus-host responses after intestinal transplantation. In the study overall: Anti-thymocyte globulin induction preceded about three years of tacrolimus and steroid maintenance in all recipients. Study outcomes and limitations: Marrow from the recipient contained GvH clones, some of which had appeared first in ileum or blood. GvH clone levels peaked in circulation, and this peak was associated with early post-transplant HvG declines.

Generated by immunoSEQ multiplex PCR, the TCRdb table keeps only in-frame clones and is missing some. Of around 8,800 clones listed, about a quarter were seen once; the top ten hold 5%. This clone showed up just a few times. There were around 200,000 CFSE-labeled responder cells plated together with around 200,000 irradiated, violet-dye-labeled stimulator cells. Unmatched junction bases numbered 19, after V lost 3 bases and J lost 7 bases. Germline CDR1 is SGHNT and CDR2 is YENEEA. The CDR3 loop spans 19 amino acids. V gene TRBV11-3 combines with J gene TRBJ2-1, with 9 bases fitting TRBD2. The clonotype was recovered from a human patient who was an organ donor for intestinal transplantation. The sample consisted of alloreactive CD8+ T cells from a mixed lymphocyte reaction culture, taken before transplantation. The subset denotes: CFSE-low proliferating T cells sorted from approximately six-day pre-transplant mixed lymphocyte reaction (GvH or HvG direction). For the CDR3, the DNA is TGTGCCAGCAGCTTGGGGCGCGCGGGGGGGCCCCCATTGAGAAATGAGCAGTTCTTC. Its translation is CASSLGRAGGPPLRNEQFF.